This TCR beta chain derives from a study of molecular identifiers for immune sequencing clone quantification. Study-level results: Clones carrying above 20 RNA copies accounted for over 99% of effector molecules, under 1% in naive cells. Barcode sharing among identical TCR molecules could make large clones appear smaller. Around 940,000 naive cells reportedly did not prevent detection of spiked Jurkat TCR RNA from one cell.

The germline V gene encodes CDR1 SNHLY and CDR2 FYNNEI. The V end was cut by 3 bases, the J end by 3 bases, with 7 bases between. This CDR3 is 13 amino acids long. From the PCR reads, TCRdb called clonotypes with MiXCR, one entry per CDR3 protein. In the table there are 60,000 to 75,000 distinct CDR3 sequences, 15% to 20% of which are singletons. Using a CD8+CD4-CCR7+CD45RA+ phenotype, naive CD8 T cells were sorted. Notes on this clonotype: Its antigen is not known.

The chain joins TRBV2 to TRBJ2-3, with D possibly matching TRBD1 (5 bases). The sample consisted of naive CD8+ T cells from blood, with Jurkat cell RNA spiked in. Described subset: FACS-sorted CD8+CD4-CCR7+CD45RA+ naive T cells. The origin of this receptor is a human donor in good health. Some libraries in this study had Jurkat cell RNA spiked in. The CDR3 loop is CASSDQGTDTQYF. DNA of the CDR3: TGTGCCAGCAGTGATCAGGGTACAGATACGCAGTATTTT. The complete variable domain, with remaining parts taken from reference TRBV2 and TRBJ2-3, reads EPEVTQTPSHQVTQMGQEVILRCVPISNHLYFYWYRQILGQKVEFLVSFYNNEISEKSEIFDDQFSVERPDGSNFTLKIRSTKLEDSAMYFCASSDQGTDTQYFGPGTRLTVL.